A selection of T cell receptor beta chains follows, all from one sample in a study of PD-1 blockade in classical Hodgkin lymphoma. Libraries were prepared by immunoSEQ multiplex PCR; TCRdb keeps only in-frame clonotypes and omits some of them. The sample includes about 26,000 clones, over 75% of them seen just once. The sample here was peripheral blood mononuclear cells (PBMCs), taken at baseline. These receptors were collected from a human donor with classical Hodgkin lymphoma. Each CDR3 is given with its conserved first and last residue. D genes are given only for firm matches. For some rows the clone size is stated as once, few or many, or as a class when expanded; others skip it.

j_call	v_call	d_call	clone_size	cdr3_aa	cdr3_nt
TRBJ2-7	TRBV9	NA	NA	CASSGSGADPEEQYF	TGTGCCAGCAGCGGGTCAGGTGCTGATCCGGAAGAGCAGTACTTC
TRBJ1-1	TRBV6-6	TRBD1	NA	CASRRQGLNTEAFF	TGTGCCAGCAGACGACAGGGGTTGAACACTGAAGCTTTCTTT
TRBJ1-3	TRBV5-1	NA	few	CASSLGVTGAGNTIYF	TGCGCCAGCAGCTTGGGGGTCACAGGCGCTGGAAACACCATATATTTT
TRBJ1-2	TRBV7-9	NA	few	CASRPAGSGGYTF	TGTGCCAGCAGGCCGGCAGGTTCGGGTGGCTACACCTTC
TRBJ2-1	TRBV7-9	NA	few	CASSSLVGQFF	TGTGCCAGCAGCTCGCTAGTAGGGCAGTTCTTC
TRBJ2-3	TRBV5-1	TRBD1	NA	CASSLGQGVETDTQYF	TGCGCCAGCAGCTTGGGACAGGGGGTAGAGACAGATACGCAGTATTTT
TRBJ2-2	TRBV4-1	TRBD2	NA	CASSPTTSGGTGELFF	TGCGCCAGCAGCCCAACGACTAGCGGGGGGACCGGGGAGCTGTTTTTT
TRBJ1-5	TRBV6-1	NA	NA	CASSEPGNVNQPQHF	TGTGCCAGCAGTGAACCAGGGAACGTGAATCAGCCCCAGCATTTT
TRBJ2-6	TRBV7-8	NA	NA	CASSLTRAGANVLTF	TGTGCCAGCAGCTTAACGAGGGCTGGGGCCAACGTCCTGACTTTC
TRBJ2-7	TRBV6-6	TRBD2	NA	CASSYSTSGGSYEQYF	TGTGCCAGCAGTTACTCGACTAGCGGGGGTTCCTACGAGCAGTACTTC
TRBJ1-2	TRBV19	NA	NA	CASSWSGPEDYTF	TGTGCCAGTAGTTGGTCGGGCCCCGAGGACTACACCTTC
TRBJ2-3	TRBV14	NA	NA	CASSQEAGRDTQYF	TGTGCCAGCAGCCAAGAGGCGGGAAGGGATACGCAGTATTTT
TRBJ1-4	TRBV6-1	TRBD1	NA	CASSERQGVWEKLFF	TGTGCCAGCAGTGAAAGGCAGGGGGTCTGGGAAAAACTGTTTTTT
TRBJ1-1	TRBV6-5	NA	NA	CASTSYGGTEAFF	TGTGCCAGCACTAGTTACGGGGGGACTGAAGCTTTCTTT
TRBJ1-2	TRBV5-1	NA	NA	CASRETGPNYGYTF	TGCGCCAGCAGGGAGACAGGACCTAACTATGGCTACACCTTC
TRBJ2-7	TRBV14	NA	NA	CASSQRVTVAEQYF	TGTGCCAGCAGCCAGAGGGTGACAGTCGCCGAGCAGTACTTC
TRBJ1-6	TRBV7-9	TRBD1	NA	CASSSGTDNSPLHF	TGTGCCAGCAGCTCAGGGACAGATAATTCACCCCTCCACTTT
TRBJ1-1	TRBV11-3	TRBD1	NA	CASSKGQGVIGSTEAFF	TGTGCCAGCAGCAAGGGACAGGGGGTAATCGGGAGCACTGAAGCTTTCTTT
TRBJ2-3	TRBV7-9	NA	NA	CASRDAGFSGDTQYF	TGTGCCAGCAGAGACGCGGGGTTCTCTGGAGATACGCAGTATTTT
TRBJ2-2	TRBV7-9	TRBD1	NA	CASSLARGLFPGELFF	TGTGCCAGCAGCTTAGCCAGGGGGCTATTTCCCGGGGAGCTGTTTTTT
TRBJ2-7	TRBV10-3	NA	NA	CAISGSYEQYF	TGTGCCATCAGCGGATCCTACGAGCAGTACTTC
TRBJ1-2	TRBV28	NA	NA	CASRSWGNGYTF	TGTGCCAGCAGGTCATGGGGGAATGGCTACACCTTC
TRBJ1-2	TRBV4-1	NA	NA	CASSQGFRDNARYGYTF	TGCGCCAGCAGCCAAGGTTTCCGGGACAATGCTCGCTATGGCTACACCTTC
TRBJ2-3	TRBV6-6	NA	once	CASILDFTDTQYF	TGTGCCAGCATACTAGATTTCACAGATACGCAGTATTTT